This TCR beta chain emerged from a study of blood T cell repertoires in COVID-19. Study background: The origin of the acute and convalescent COVID-19 samples was the United States, Italy and Spain. In each case, the material was cDNA or gDNA derived from T cells, B-cell-depleted T cells, or PBMCs.

Repertoires were generated with immunoSEQ multiplex PCR, while TCRdb's copy carries only in-frame clones and drops some. The sample lists more than 100,000 clones; approximately 85% were seen once. Germline V CDR1 and CDR2: MDHEN, SYDVKM. Trimming removed 8 bases at V and 6 bases at J, with 13 bases between. This CDR3 is 12 amino acids long. The genes are TRBV28 and TRBJ1-1; D remains ambiguous. Specimen: peripheral blood. The clonotype originates from a man of 80 years or more with acute or convalescent COVID-19. CDR3 loop: CASLTRSAEAFF. As DNA, the CDR3 is TGTGCCAGCCTAACACGCAGCGCTGAAGCTTTCTTT. Full variable domain (remainder filled in from reference TRBV28 and TRBJ1-1): DVKVTQSSRYLVKRTGEKVFLECVQDMDHENMFWYRQDPGLGLRLIYFSYDVKMKEKGDIPEGYSVSREKKERFSLILESASTNQTSMYLCASLTRSAEAFFGQGTRLTVV.